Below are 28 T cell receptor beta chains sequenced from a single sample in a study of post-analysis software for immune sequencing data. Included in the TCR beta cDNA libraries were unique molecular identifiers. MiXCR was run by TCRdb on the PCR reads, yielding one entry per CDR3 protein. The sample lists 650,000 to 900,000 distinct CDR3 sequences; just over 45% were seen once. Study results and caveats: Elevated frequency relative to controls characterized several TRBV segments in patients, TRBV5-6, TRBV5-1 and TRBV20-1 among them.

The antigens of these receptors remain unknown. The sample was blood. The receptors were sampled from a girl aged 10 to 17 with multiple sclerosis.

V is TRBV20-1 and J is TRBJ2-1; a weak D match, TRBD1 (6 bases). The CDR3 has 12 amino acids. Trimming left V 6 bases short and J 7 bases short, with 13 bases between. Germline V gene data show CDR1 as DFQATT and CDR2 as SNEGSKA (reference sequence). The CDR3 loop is CSASGTSNEQFF. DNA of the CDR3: TGCAGTGCCTCCGGGACATCGAATGAGCAGTTCTTC.

The CDR3 loop reads CSVVFGTGGSEQYF. The CDR3 coding sequence is TGCAGCGTTGTATTCGGGACAGGGGGCTCCGAGCAGTACTTC. The rearrangement uses TRBV29-1 and TRBJ2-5; TRBD1 aligns across 12 bases. The DNA end is a closer match to TRBJ2-7, so the J assignment may be wrong. Looked up from germline, CDR1 is SQVTM and CDR2 is ANQGSEA. The CDR3 runs to 14 residues.

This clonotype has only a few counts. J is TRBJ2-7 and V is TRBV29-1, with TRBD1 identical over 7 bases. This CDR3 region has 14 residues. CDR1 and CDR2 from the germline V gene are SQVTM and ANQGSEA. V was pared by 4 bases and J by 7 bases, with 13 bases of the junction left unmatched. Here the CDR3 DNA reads TGCAGCGTTGCCCCTAGACAGGGAGTATGGGAGCAGTACTTC. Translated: CSVAPRQGVWEQYF.

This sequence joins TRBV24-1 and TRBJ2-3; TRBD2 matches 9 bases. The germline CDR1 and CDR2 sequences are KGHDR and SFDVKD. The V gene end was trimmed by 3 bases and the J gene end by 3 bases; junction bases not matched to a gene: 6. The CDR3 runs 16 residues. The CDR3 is CATSDRVSGSTDTQYF. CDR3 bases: TGTGCCACCAGTGATCGAGTTAGCGGGAGTACAGATACGCAGTATTTT.

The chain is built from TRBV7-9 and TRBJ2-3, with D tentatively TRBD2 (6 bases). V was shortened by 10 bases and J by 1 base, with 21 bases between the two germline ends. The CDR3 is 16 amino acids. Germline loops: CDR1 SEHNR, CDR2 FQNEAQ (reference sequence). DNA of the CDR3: TGTGCCACCACGGGTGGTGAGGGAGGTGGCACAGATACGCAGTATTTT. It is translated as CATTGGEGGGTDTQYF.

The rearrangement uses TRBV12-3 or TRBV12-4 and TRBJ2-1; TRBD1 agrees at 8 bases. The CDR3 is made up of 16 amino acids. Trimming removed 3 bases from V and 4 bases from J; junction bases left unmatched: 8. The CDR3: CASSLRRTGTYNEQFF. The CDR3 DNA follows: TGTGCCAGCAGTTTGCGTCGGACAGGGACGTACAATGAGCAGTTCTTC.

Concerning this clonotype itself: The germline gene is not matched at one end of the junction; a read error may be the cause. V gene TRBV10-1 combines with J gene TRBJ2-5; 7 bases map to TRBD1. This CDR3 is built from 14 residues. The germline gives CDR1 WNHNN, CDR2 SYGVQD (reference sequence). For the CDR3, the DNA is TGCGCCAGCGGTGAGTCGCCAGGGGGAGAGACCCAGTACTTC. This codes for CASGESPGGETQYF.

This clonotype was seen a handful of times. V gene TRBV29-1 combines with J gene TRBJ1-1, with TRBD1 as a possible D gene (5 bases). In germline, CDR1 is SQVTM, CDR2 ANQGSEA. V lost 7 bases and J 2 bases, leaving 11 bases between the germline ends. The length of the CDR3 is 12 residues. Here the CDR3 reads CSALGPNTEAFF. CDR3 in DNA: TGCAGCGCCCTGGGACCTAACACTGAAGCTTTCTTT.

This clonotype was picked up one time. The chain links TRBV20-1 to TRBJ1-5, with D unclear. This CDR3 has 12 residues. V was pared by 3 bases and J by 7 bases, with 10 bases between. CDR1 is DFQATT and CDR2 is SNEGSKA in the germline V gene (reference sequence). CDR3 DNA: TGCAGTGCTAGCCCGGGCCTGCAGCCCCAGCATTTT. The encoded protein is CSASPGLQPQHF.

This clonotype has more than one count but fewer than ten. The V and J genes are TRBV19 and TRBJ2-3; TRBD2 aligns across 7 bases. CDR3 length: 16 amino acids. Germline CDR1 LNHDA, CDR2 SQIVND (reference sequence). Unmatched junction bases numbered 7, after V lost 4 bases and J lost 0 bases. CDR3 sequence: CASSTRLAASTDTQYF. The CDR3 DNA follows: TGTGCCAGTAGTACCCGGCTAGCGGCTAGCACAGATACGCAGTATTTT.

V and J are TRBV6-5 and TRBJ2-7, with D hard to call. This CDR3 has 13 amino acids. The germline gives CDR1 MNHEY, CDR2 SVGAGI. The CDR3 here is CGSAHLIPYEQYF. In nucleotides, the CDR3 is TGTGGATCCGCACACCTTATACCCTACGAGCAGTACTTC.

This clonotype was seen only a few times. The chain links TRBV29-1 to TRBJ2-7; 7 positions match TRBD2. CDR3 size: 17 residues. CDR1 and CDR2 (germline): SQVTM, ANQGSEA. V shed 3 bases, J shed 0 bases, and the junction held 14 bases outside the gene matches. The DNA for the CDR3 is TGCAGCGTTGAGTTTGTCAGGGAGGGGACCTTCTCCTACGAGCAGTACTTC. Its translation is CSVEFVREGTFSYEQYF.

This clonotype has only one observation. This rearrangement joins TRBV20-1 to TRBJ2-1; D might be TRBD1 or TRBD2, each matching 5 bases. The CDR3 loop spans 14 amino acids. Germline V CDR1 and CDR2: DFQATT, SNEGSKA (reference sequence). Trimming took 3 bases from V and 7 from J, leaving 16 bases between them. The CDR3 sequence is CSASSSGPLNEQFF. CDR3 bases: TGCAGTGCTAGTTCCTCGGGACCCTTGAATGAGCAGTTCTTC.

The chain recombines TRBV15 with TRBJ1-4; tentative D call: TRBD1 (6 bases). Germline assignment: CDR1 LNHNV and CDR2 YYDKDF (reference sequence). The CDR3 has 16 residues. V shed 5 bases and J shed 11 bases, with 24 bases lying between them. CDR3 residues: CATSGGAGLLMRKLFF. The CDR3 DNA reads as TGTGCCACCAGCGGGGGGGCAGGGTTATTAATGAGGAAACTGTTTTTT.

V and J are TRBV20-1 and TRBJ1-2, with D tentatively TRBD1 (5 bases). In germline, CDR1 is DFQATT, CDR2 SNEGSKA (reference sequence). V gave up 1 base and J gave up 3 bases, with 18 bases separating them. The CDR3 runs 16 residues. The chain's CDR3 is CSARVGGALPHYGYTF. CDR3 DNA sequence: TGCAGTGCTAGAGTCGGCGGGGCCCTTCCCCACTATGGCTACACCTTC.

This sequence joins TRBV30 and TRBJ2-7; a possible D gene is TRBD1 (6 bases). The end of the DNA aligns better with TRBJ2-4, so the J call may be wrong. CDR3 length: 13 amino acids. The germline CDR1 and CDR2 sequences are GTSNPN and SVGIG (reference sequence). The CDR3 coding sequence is TGTGCCTGGAGCGACACAGGGTGGGACATTCAGTACTTC. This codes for CAWSDTGWDIQYF.

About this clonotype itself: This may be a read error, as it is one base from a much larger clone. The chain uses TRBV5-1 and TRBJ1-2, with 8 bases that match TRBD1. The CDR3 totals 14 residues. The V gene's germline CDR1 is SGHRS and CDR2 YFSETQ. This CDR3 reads CASSSTGGDYGCTF. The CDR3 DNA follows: TGCGCCAGCAGCTCCACAGGGGGTGACTATGGCTGCACCTTC.

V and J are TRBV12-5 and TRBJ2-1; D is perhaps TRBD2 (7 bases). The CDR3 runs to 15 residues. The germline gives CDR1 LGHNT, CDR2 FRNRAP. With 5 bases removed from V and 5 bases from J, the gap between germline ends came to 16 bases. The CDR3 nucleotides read TGTGCTAGTGGTCCCCTCTGGGAGGGGGACAATGAGCAGTTCTTC. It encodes CASGPLWEGDNEQFF.

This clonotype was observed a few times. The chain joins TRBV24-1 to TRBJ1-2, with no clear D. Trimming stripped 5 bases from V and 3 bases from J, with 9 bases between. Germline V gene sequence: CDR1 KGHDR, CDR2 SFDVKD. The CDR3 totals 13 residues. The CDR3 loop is CATSVEDDYGYTF. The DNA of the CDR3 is TGTGCCACCAGTGTGGAGGATGACTATGGCTACACCTTC.

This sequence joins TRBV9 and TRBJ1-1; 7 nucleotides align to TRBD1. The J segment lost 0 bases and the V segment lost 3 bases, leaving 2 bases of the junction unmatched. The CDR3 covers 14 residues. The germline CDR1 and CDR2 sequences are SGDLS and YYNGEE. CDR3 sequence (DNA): TGTGCCAGCAGCGGGGACAGCATGAACACTGAAGCTTTCTTT. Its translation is CASSGDSMNTEAFF.

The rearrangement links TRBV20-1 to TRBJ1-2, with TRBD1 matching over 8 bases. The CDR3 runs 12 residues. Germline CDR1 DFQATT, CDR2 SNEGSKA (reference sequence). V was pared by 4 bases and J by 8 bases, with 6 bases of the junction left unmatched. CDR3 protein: CSAIQDRDGYTF. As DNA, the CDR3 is TGCAGTGCTATCCAGGACAGGGACGGCTACACCTTC.

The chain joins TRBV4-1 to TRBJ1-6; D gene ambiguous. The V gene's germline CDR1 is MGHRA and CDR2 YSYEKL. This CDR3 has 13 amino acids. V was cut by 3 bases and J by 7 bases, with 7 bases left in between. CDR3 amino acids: CASSQDENSPLHF. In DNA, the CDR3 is TGCGCCAGCAGCCAGGATGAGAATTCACCCCTCCACTTT.

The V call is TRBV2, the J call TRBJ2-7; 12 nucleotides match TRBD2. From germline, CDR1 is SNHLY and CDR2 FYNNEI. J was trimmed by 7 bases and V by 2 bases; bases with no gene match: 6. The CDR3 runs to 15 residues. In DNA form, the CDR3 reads TGTGCCAGCAGTGAAAGGACTAGCGGGGACAATGAGCAGTACTTC. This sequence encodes CASSERTSGDNEQYF. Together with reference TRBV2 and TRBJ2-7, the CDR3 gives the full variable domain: EPEVTQTPSHQVTQMGQEVILRCVPISNHLYFYWYRQILGQKVEFLVSFYNNEISEKSEIFDDQFSVERPDGSNFTLKIRSTKLEDSAMYFCASSERTSGDNEQYFGPGTRLTVT.

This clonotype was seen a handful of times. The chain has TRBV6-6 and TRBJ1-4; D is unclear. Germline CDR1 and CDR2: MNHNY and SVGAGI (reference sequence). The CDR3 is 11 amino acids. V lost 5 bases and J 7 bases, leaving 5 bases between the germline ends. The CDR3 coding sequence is TGTGCCAGCAGTAGCGCTGAAAAACTGTTTTTT. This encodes CASSSAEKLFF.

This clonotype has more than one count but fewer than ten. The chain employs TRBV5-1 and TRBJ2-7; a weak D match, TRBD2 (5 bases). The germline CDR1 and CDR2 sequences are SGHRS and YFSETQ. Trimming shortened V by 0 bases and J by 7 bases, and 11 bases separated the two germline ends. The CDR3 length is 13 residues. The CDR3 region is CASSLAPGEEQYF. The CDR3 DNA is TGCGCCAGCAGCTTGGCCCCCGGGGAGGAGCAGTACTTC. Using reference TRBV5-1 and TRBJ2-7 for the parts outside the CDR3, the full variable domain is KAGVTQTPRYLIKTRGQQVTLSCSPISGHRSVSWYQQTPGQGLQFLFEYFSETQRNKGNFPGRFSGRQFSNSRSEMNVSTLELGDSALYLCASSLAPGEEQYFGPGTRLTVT.

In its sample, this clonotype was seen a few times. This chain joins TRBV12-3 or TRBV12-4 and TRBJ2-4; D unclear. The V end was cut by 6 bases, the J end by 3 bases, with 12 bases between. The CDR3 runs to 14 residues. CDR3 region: CASRSPGGKNIQYF. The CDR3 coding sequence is TGTGCCAGCAGATCCCCGGGTGGCAAAAACATTCAGTACTTC.

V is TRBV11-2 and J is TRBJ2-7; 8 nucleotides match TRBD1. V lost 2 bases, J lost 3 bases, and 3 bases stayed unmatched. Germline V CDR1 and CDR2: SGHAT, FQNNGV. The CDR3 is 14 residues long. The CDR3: CASSLPGTGYEQYF. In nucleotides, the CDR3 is TGTGCCAGCAGCTTACCCGGGACAGGCTACGAGCAGTACTTC.

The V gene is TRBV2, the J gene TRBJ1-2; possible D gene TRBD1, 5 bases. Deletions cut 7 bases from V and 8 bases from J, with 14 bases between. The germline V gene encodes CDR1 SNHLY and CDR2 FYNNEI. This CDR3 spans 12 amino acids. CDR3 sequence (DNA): TGTGCCAGCAACATGAGGGACGGCGGCTACACCTTC. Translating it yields CASNMRDGGYTF.